The rows below give T cell receptor beta chains drawn from one sample of a study of shared clonotypes between healthy human individuals. The assay was immunoSEQ multiplex PCR, and TCRdb's table has in-frame clones only and misses some. The sample includes 1.5 million to 1.9 million clones, approximately 98% of them seen just once. The sample was naive CD4+ T cells sorted from blood. These receptors were collected from a man aged 30 to 39 in good health. Each CDR3 is given with its conserved first and last residue.

v_call: TRBV11-2
cdr3_aa: CASSSLAGLVYEQYF

v_call: TRBV10-3
cdr3_aa: CAISDNGFGQQLYGYTF

v_call: TRBV19
cdr3_aa: CASSDRGGGEQYF

v_call: TRBV5-1
cdr3_aa: CASSLVQQGASGYTF

v_call: TRBV27
cdr3_aa: CASSLFATKGDTQYF

v_call: TRBV11-2
cdr3_aa: CASVKALTEETQYF

v_call: TRBV14
cdr3_aa: CASSQPGLGYEQYF

v_call: TRBV28
cdr3_aa: CASSFPGTTSGNTIYF

v_call: TRBV14
cdr3_aa: CASSPVGWTQYF

v_call: TRBV5-1
cdr3_aa: CASSFGRTENYGYTF

v_call: TRBV30
cdr3_aa: CAWSGRQGLHTGELFF

v_call: TRBV9
cdr3_aa: CASSVGSGAVNTEAFF

v_call: TRBV27
cdr3_aa: CASSLGMGQAHNEQFF

v_call: TRBV7-2
cdr3_aa: CASSRQEGRVQYF

v_call: TRBV18
cdr3_aa: CASSAGLAGAGTQYF

v_call: TRBV27
cdr3_aa: CASSLSPAYEQYF

v_call: TRBV6-1
cdr3_aa: CASSEDDRSLGYEQYF

v_call: TRBV9
cdr3_aa: CASSAQTSGRLVAQYF

v_call: TRBV29-1
cdr3_aa: CSVEMFRVLVDEQFF

v_call: TRBV6-5
cdr3_aa: CASSPTGTNEKLFF

v_call: TRBV10-3
cdr3_aa: CAISAYEGGGNQPQHF

v_call: TRBV7-6
cdr3_aa: CASSLLAGVGTDTQYF

v_call: TRBV9
cdr3_aa: CASSSSGLGGTEAFF

v_call: TRBV7-6
cdr3_aa: CASSLATGIRTDTQYF

v_call: TRBV6-6
cdr3_aa: CASCLAGEETQYF

v_call: TRBV6-1
cdr3_aa: CASSESLGLNQPQHF

v_call: TRBV28
cdr3_aa: CASSPPRQGNQPQHF

v_call: TRBV28
cdr3_aa: CAIDSSLSYEQYF

v_call: TRBV30
cdr3_aa: CAWSVGQTDTQYF

v_call: TRBV9
cdr3_aa: CASSAGLLNTEAFF

v_call: TRBV11-2
cdr3_aa: CASSPLDFQYNEQFF

v_call: TRBV11-2
cdr3_aa: CASRPTGTDTQYF

v_call: TRBV19
cdr3_aa: CASSIRDRDRNTIYF

v_call: TRBV6-6
cdr3_aa: CASSYHGQGTAEQYF

v_call: TRBV6-5
cdr3_aa: CASIRTSGTDNEQFF

v_call: TRBV2
cdr3_aa: CASSSGGGSQPQHF

v_call: TRBV14
cdr3_aa: CASSQVKAGGTGELFF

v_call: TRBV4-3
cdr3_aa: CASSQGDRGPFSYEQYF

v_call: TRBV5-4
cdr3_aa: CASSLGPREQFF

v_call: TRBV28
cdr3_aa: CASRQGYGYTF

v_call: TRBV25-1
cdr3_aa: CASSEWTSSGANVLTF

v_call: TRBV7-6
cdr3_aa: CASSLAQLAGGREQYF

v_call: TRBV18
cdr3_aa: CASSPRAGEKLFF

v_call: TRBV18
cdr3_aa: CASSPVTGEGAFF

v_call: TRBV5-1
cdr3_aa: CASSLGLAGGNNEQFF

v_call: TRBV5-1
cdr3_aa: CASSPTSGRTDTQYF

v_call: TRBV5-1
cdr3_aa: CASSWGLAGVSGELFF

v_call: TRBV15
cdr3_aa: CATSRGGETGELFF

v_call: TRBV11-2
cdr3_aa: CASSSSSGPSYEQYF

v_call: TRBV28
cdr3_aa: CASSFSGRTYEQYF

v_call: TRBV7-6
cdr3_aa: CASSPPSGRAGGELFF

v_call: TRBV6-5
cdr3_aa: CASSSERELYNEQFF